Listed here are 9 T cell receptor beta chains from one sample, sequenced in a study of T cell repertoires in cytomegalovirus infection. MiXCR, applied by TCRdb to the reads, yields one record per CDR3 protein. The top ten hold roughly 9.8% of the sample, which has about 150,000 distinct CDR3 sequences, roughly a quarter seen once. Sequenced material: PBMCs. These receptors all come from a human donor in good health (CMV status not recorded). Some clones in this sample may be carry-over from other donors' samples.

In this sample, this clonotype turned up once. The chain links TRBV7-9 to TRBJ1-3; no definite D call. The CDR3 is made up of 14 amino acids. Trimming removed 8 bases at V and 0 bases at J, with 11 bases between. Germline loops: CDR1 SEHNR, CDR2 FQNEAQ (reference sequence). The CDR3 bases are TGTGCCAGCCTCCAGGCGACCTCTGGAAACACCATATATTTT. Its protein product is CASLQATSGNTIYF.

There are a few counts of this clonotype. This chain joins TRBV12-5 and TRBJ1-3; D gene uncertain. Germline V gene data show CDR1 as LGHNT and CDR2 as FRNRAP. The CDR3 loop spans 13 amino acids. V lost 7 bases to trimming and J lost 2 bases, with 9 bases between them. The CDR3 nucleotides are TGTGCTAGTGAACCGTCCACTGGAAACACCATATATTTT. The encoded protein is CASEPSTGNTIYF. Combining the CDR3 with reference TRBV12-5 and TRBJ1-3 gives the whole variable domain DARVTQTPRHKVTEMGQEVTMRCQPILGHNTVFWYRQTMMQGLELLAYFRNRAPLDDSGMPKDRFSAEMPDATLATLKIQPSEPRDSAVYFCASEPSTGNTIYFGEGSWLTVV.

This clonotype was counted at least ten times. The V and J genes are TRBV6-1 and TRBJ1-5; the D is unclear. The V and J ends lost 6 bases and 5 bases respectively, with 11 bases between them. CDR1 MNHNS and CDR2 SASEGT come from the germline V gene. The CDR3 spans 13 residues. The CDR3 region is CASSSERDQPQHF. CDR3 bases: TGTGCCAGCAGCTCAGAGCGGGATCAGCCCCAGCATTTT.

There are a few counts of this clonotype. The chain carries TRBV7-9 and TRBJ2-5, with D possibly being TRBD1 or TRBD2 (6 bases each). The CDR3 is 15 amino acids. The germline V gene has CDR1 SEHNR and CDR2 FQNEAQ (reference sequence). V was trimmed by 0 bases and J by 2 bases, leaving 10 bases between them. The CDR3 region has the DNA TGTGCCAGCAGCTTAGCGCTAGGGGGGCAAGAGACCCAGTACTTC. Its translation: CASSLALGGQETQYF.

This clonotype was counted a few times. The chain links TRBV4-2 to TRBJ2-3; 8 bases fit TRBD2. Losses at the gene ends were 3 bases for V and 2 bases for J; bases not matched to a gene: 4. Germline CDR1 reads LGHNA; CDR2 reads YNFKEQ. The CDR3 is 15 residues long. The CDR3: CASSQGAGATDTQYF. CDR3 coding DNA: TGTGCCAGCAGCCAGGGAGCGGGGGCCACAGATACGCAGTATTTT.

This clonotype was seen a few times. This sequence joins TRBV6-6 and TRBJ2-3, with TRBD2 matching over 9 bases. Germline CDR1 MNHNY, CDR2 SVGAGI (reference sequence). The V gene end was trimmed by 3 bases and the J gene end by 4 bases; junction bases not matched to a gene: 11. The CDR3 extends over 17 amino acids. The chain's CDR3 is CASSYLQAGGSADTQYF. Here the CDR3 DNA reads TGTGCCAGCAGTTATCTCCAAGCGGGGGGCAGTGCAGATACGCAGTATTTT.

This clonotype was counted a few times. The chain carries TRBV12-3 or TRBV12-4 and TRBJ1-1; 7 nucleotides align to TRBD1. The CDR3 runs 15 residues. J was trimmed by 1 base and V by 7 bases; bases with no gene match: 9. CDR3 region: CASIFSGGENTEAFF. CDR3 bases: TGTGCCAGCATTTTCTCAGGGGGGGAGAACACTGAAGCTTTCTTT.

This chain joins TRBV12-3 or TRBV12-4 and TRBJ1-4; 10 nucleotides align to TRBD1. V trimming: 5 bases; J trimming: 3 bases; junction bases outside the gene matches: 0. The CDR3 extends over 14 amino acids. In DNA form, the CDR3 reads TGTGCCAGCAGTGGGACAGGGGCTAATGAAAAACTGTTTTTT. Residues: CASSGTGANEKLFF.

The chain couples TRBV20-1 to TRBJ2-7; D remains unclear. V lost 3 bases, J lost 4 bases, and 7 bases lay in between. The CDR3 spans 11 residues. Germline assignment: CDR1 DFQATT and CDR2 SNEGSKA (reference sequence). In DNA form, the CDR3 reads TGCAGTGCTAGTATCCAGTACGAGCAGTACTTC. Amino acid sequence: CSASIQYEQYF.